The source of this T cell receptor (beta chain) is a study of OX40 agonist ivuxolimab in advanced cancers. In the study overall: Patients were treated with ivuxolimab, an agonistic anti-OX40 (CD134) antibody.

The count of this clone is one. CDR1 and CDR2 (germline): MGHRA, YSYEKL. V was pared by 0 bases and J by 0 bases, with 0 bases of the junction left unmatched. The CDR3 is 15 amino acids. Produced via immunoSEQ multiplex PCR; TCRdb's table is partial and in-frame only. The sample records 45,000 to 55,000 clones, around 86% being singletons. The chain uses TRBV4-1 and TRBJ1-1, with 8 bases aligning to TRBD1. Sample: CD4+ or CD8+ T cells sorted from blood, taken in a trial of the OX40 agonist ivuxolimab. This TCR came from an adult with an advanced solid tumor such as melanoma, head and neck, liver or kidney cancer. The CDR3 sequence is CASSQEDRVNTEAFF. The CDR3 DNA sequence: TGCGCCAGCAGCCAAGAGGACAGGGTGAACACTGAAGCTTTCTTT.